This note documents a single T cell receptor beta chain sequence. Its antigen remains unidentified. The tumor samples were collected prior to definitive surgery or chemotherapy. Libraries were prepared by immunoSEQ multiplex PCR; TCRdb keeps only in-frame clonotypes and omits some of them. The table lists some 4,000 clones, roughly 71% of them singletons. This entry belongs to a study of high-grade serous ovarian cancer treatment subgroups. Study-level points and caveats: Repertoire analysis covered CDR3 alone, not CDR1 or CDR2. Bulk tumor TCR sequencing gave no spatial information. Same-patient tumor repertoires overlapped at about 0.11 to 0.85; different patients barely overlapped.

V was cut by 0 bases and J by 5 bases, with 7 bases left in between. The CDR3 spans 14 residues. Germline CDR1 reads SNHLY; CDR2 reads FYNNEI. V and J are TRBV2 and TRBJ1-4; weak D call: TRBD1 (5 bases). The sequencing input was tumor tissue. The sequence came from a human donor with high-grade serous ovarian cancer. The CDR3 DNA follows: TGTGCCAGCAGTGAAGCGACAGACAATGAAAAACTGTTTTTT. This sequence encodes CASSEATDNEKLFF.